These 21 T cell receptor beta chains share one sample of origin, sequenced in a study of T cell clonotyping in hematopoietic cell transplantation. Time point here: recipient sample about 28 days before transplant, after cytoreduction. Only in-frame clones appear in the TCRdb table, and some are missing; sequencing was by immunoSEQ multiplex PCR. The table shows 25,000 to 30,000 clones, with approximately 77% occurring only once. The input for sequencing was peripheral blood mononuclear cells, taken before stem cell transplant. These receptors all come from a man aged 40-50 years with acute myeloid leukemia. Some clones in this sample may be carry-over from other donors' samples.

The V call is TRBV30, the J call TRBJ2-5, with D perhaps matching TRBD1 (6 bases). Trimming took off 3 bases at V and 4 bases at J, with 12 bases between the two ends. Germline loops: CDR1 GTSNPN, CDR2 SVGIG (reference sequence). The length of the CDR3 is 13 residues. CDR3 in DNA: TGTGCCTGGAGCCCAGGGGTCGGAGAGACCCAGTACTTC. It specifies CAWSPGVGETQYF.

The chain employs TRBV28 and TRBJ1-2, with a weak D call TRBD1 (6 bases). CDR1 and CDR2 from the germline V gene are MDHEN and SYDVKM. V lost 6 bases, J lost 0 bases, and 20 bases lay in between. The length of the CDR3 is 17 residues. The CDR3 reads CASSPMEDRPANYGYTF. CDR3 coding DNA: TGTGCCAGCAGCCCCATGGAGGACAGACCAGCTAACTATGGCTACACCTTC.

The chain links TRBV5-4 to TRBJ1-5, with TRBD1 as a possible D gene (6 bases). Trimming cost V 1 base and J 7 bases, with 18 bases left between them. The germline gives CDR1 SGHNT, CDR2 YYREEE (reference sequence). The CDR3 loop spans 16 amino acids. This chain's CDR3 is CASSLNGWGAGQPQHF. The CDR3 DNA reads as TGTGCCAGCAGCTTGAATGGTTGGGGGGCTGGGCAGCCCCAGCATTTT.

CDR3 sequence: CASSQSGQGGTEAFF. CDR3 in DNA: TGCGCCAGCAGCCAGTCGGGACAGGGTGGCACTGAAGCTTTCTTT. This chain uses TRBV5-1 with TRBJ1-1; 9 bases align to TRBD1. CDR1 is SGHRS, CDR2 YFSETQ, per germline. There are 15 residues in the CDR3. Losses at the gene ends were 4 bases for V and 4 bases for J; bases not matched to a gene: 8. The full variable domain, in which reference TRBV5-1 and TRBJ1-1 provide the parts outside the CDR3, is KAGVTQTPRYLIKTRGQQVTLSCSPISGHRSVSWYQQTPGQGLQFLFEYFSETQRNKGNFPGRFSGRQFSNSRSEMNVSTLELGDSALYLCASSQSGQGGTEAFFGQGTRLTVV.

This chain links TRBV7-6 with TRBJ2-1, with no clear D. CDR3 length equals 14 residues. Between the trimmed V and J ends, which lost 0 bases and 3 bases, there was a span of 6 bases. Looked up from germline, CDR1 is SGHVS and CDR2 is FNYEAQ. CDR3 coding DNA: TGTGCCAGCAGCTTAGCGGAGCTCTACAATGAGCAGTTCTTC. It translates to CASSLAELYNEQFF.

The rearrangement uses TRBV9 and TRBJ2-1; 9 nucleotides match TRBD2. This CDR3 comprises 15 residues. Germline V gene sequence: CDR1 SGDLS, CDR2 YYNGEE. Trimming took 4 bases from V and 5 from J; bases not matched to a gene: 7. CDR3: CASSPDLAGNNEQFF. CDR3 sequence (DNA): TGTGCCAGCAGCCCGGACCTAGCGGGAAACAATGAGCAGTTCTTC.

This chain connects TRBV18 to TRBJ2-7, with 8 bases that match TRBD1. The CDR3 has 14 residues. Unmatched junction bases numbered 7, after V lost 3 bases and J lost 6 bases. The V gene's germline CDR1 is KGHSH and CDR2 LQKENI. The CDR3 here is CASSPRQGATEQYF. CDR3 DNA: TGTGCCAGCTCACCGAGGCAGGGGGCCACCGAGCAGTACTTC.

The CDR3 coding sequence is TGTGCCAGCAGTGGGACAGATTTAAGCCTCTCTGGAAACACCATATATTTT. Translation: CASSGTDLSLSGNTIYF. The chain recombines TRBV6-1 with TRBJ1-3, with a possible D match to TRBD1 (6 bases). CDR3 length: 17 amino acids. CDR1 and CDR2 from the germline V gene are MNHNS and SASEGT. V lost 4 bases and J lost 0, with 16 bases in between.

V is TRBV5-1 and J is TRBJ2-3; the D is unclear. Germline CDR1 and CDR2: SGHRS and YFSETQ. The CDR3 spans 15 residues. The V gene lost 4 bases and the J gene lost 3 bases, with 15 bases spanning the gap. The CDR3 bases are TGCGCCAGCAGCCTAATCGACTTTCAGACAGATACGCAGTATTTT. It yields the protein CASSLIDFQTDTQYF.

The chain uses TRBV11-2 and TRBJ2-2, with 11 bases aligning to TRBD2. With 5 bases clipped from V and 5 bases from J, the junction kept 10 bases outside the gene matches. This CDR3 has 17 residues. Germline V gene sequence: CDR1 SGHAT, CDR2 FQNNGV. CDR3 sequence (DNA): TGTGCCAGCAGCCCCGGGGGGTTAGCGGGAGGGACCGGGGAGCTGTTTTTT. It codes for CASSPGGLAGGTGELFF.

J is TRBJ1-6 and V is TRBV27, with D hard to call. V was pared by 1 base and J by 9 bases, with 10 bases between. Germline lookup yields CDR1 MNHEY and CDR2 SMNVEV (reference sequence). The CDR3 has 14 residues. CDR3 region: CASSLYPDASPLHF. For the CDR3, the DNA is TGTGCCAGCAGTTTATACCCGGATGCTTCACCCCTCCACTTT.

The chain couples TRBV6-5 to TRBJ1-1; D ambiguous. CDR3 size: 13 residues. Germline CDR1 reads MNHEY; CDR2 reads SVGAGI. V shed 1 base and J shed 1 base, with 4 bases lying between them. The DNA for the CDR3 is TGTGCCAGCAGTTACTTGGAGAACACTGAAGCTTTCTTT. Encoded protein: CASSYLENTEAFF.

The chain is built from TRBV28 and TRBJ2-7; D call uncertain. Between the trimmed V and J ends, which lost 7 bases and 3 bases, there was a span of 19 bases. Germline V CDR1 and CDR2: MDHEN, SYDVKM. The CDR3 runs to 15 residues. The CDR3 sequence is CASILRMKGDYEQYF. The CDR3 bases are TGTGCCAGCATTCTGAGAATGAAGGGCGACTACGAGCAGTACTTC.

This clone came up a few times. The J gene is TRBJ1-1, the V gene TRBV5-4; the D gene is possibly TRBD1 (5 bases). CDR3 length equals 13 residues. Germline V gene sequence: CDR1 SGHNT, CDR2 YYREEE (reference sequence). V dropped 2 bases and J dropped 11 bases, with 16 bases sitting between them. This CDR3 reads CASSFTGWASAFF. Here the CDR3 DNA reads TGTGCCAGCAGCTTCACAGGTTGGGCGTCGGCTTTCTTT.

The genes are TRBV7-2 and TRBJ2-5; 10 bases are shared with TRBD1. After removal of 5 bases from V and 4 bases from J, the junction contained 4 bases not matched to a gene. The CDR3 covers 14 residues. Germline values: CDR1 SGHTA, CDR2 FQGNSA. CDR3 bases: TGTGCCAGCAGCCCCGACAGGGGGCGAGAGACCCAGTACTTC. Translated, it gives CASSPDRGRETQYF.

This clone was seen more than once but under ten times. This rearrangement joins TRBV5-4 to TRBJ1-5; possible D gene TRBD1, 5 bases. Germline V CDR1 and CDR2: SGHNT, YYREEE (reference sequence). V was pared by 4 bases and J by 1 base, with 9 bases between. CDR3 length: 14 amino acids. Written as DNA, the CDR3 is TGTGCCAGCAGCATGCAGGGAAGCAATCAGCCCCAGCATTTT. Amino acid sequence: CASSMQGSNQPQHF. The full variable domain, in which reference TRBV5-4 and TRBJ1-5 provide the parts outside the CDR3, is ETGVTQSPTHLIKTRGQQVTLRCSSQSGHNTVSWYQQALGQGPQFIFQYYREEENGRGNFPPRFSGLQFPNYSSELNVNALELDDSALYLCASSMQGSNQPQHFGDGTRLSIL.

V gene TRBV29-1 combines with J gene TRBJ2-5, with D perhaps TRBD2 (6 bases). The V end was cut by 4 bases, the J end by 2 bases, with 23 bases between. In germline, CDR1 is SQVTM, CDR2 ANQGSEA. CDR3 length: 17 residues. CDR3 sequence reads: CSVVYLGGSGPQETQYF. In nucleotides, the CDR3 is TGCAGCGTTGTGTACCTGGGGGGTAGCGGCCCACAAGAGACCCAGTACTTC.

The gene calls are TRBV6-1 and TRBJ1-5; tentatively, D is TRBD1 (6 bases). This CDR3 region has 15 residues. CDR1 and CDR2 (germline): MNHNS, SASEGT. Trimming removed 5 bases at V and 4 bases at J, with 15 bases between. The CDR3 DNA sequence: TGTGCCAGCAGTTCAGGGGCTTGGGCTAATCAGCCCCAGCATTTT. Protein product: CASSSGAWANQPQHF.

This chain connects TRBV19 to TRBJ1-2, with a weak D call TRBD1 (6 bases). Trimming pared 5 bases from V and 1 base from J, leaving 14 bases between. CDR3 size: 15 residues. From germline, CDR1 is LNHDA and CDR2 SQIVND (reference sequence). This CDR3 reads CASSPSGTNNYGYTF. CDR3 DNA: TGTGCCAGTAGTCCCTCCGGGACAAATAACTATGGCTACACCTTC.

The chain carries TRBV27 and TRBJ1-1; D unresolved. CDR3 length: 13 amino acids. Germline V gives CDR1 MNHEY, CDR2 SMNVEV (reference sequence). V lost 5 bases, J lost 4 bases, and 11 bases lay in between. The CDR3 sequence: CASSIGISTEAFF. DNA of the CDR3: TGTGCCAGCAGTATAGGGATAAGCACTGAAGCTTTCTTT.

CDR3 amino acids: CASSERDSRSEAFF. DNA for the CDR3: TGTGCCAGCAGTGAAAGAGACAGCCGTTCTGAAGCTTTCTTT. The V and J genes are TRBV2 and TRBJ1-1; D may be TRBD1 (5 bases). The V and J ends lost 2 bases and 6 bases respectively, with 13 bases between them. Germline V gene sequence: CDR1 SNHLY, CDR2 FYNNEI. The CDR3 length is 14 residues. Full variable domain (remainder filled in from reference TRBV2 and TRBJ1-1): EPEVTQTPSHQVTQMGQEVILRCVPISNHLYFYWYRQILGQKVEFLVSFYNNEISEKSEIFDDQFSVERPDGSNFTLKIRSTKLEDSAMYFCASSERDSRSEAFFGQGTRLTVV.